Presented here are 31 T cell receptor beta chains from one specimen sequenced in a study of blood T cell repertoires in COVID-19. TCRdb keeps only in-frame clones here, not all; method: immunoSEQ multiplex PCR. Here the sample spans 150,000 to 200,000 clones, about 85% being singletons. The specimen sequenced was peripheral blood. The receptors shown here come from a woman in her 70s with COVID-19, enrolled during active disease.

The CDR3 protein is CAWSSDNSNQPQHF. The CDR3 DNA reads as TGTGCCTGGAGCTCGGACAACAGCAATCAGCCCCAGCATTTT. The chain employs TRBV30 and TRBJ1-5; D is possibly TRBD1 (5 bases). The V gene's germline CDR1 is GTSNPN and CDR2 SVGIG (reference sequence). The V end was cut by 3 bases, the J end by 1 base, with 10 bases between. This CDR3 spans 14 amino acids.

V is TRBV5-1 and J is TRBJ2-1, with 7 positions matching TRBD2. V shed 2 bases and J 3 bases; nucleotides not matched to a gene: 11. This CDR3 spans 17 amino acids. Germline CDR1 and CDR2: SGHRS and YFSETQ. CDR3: CASSFTRAGDGYNEQFF. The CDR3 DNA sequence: TGCGCCAGCAGCTTTACGAGGGCGGGGGATGGCTACAATGAGCAGTTCTTC.

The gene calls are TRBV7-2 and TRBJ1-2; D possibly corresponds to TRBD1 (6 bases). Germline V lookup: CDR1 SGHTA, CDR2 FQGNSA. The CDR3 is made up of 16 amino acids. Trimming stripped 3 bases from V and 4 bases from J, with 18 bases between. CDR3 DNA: TGTGCCAGCAGCTTTAGACAGGCCCCACCTTTCTATGGCTACACCTTC. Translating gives CASSFRQAPPFYGYTF.

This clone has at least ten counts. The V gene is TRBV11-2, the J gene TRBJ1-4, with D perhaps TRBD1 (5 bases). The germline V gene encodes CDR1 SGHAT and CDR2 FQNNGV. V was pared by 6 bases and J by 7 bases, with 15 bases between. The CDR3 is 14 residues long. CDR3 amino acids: CASRPGRGGEKLFF. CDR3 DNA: TGTGCCAGCAGACCTGGTAGGGGTGGTGAAAAACTGTTTTTT.

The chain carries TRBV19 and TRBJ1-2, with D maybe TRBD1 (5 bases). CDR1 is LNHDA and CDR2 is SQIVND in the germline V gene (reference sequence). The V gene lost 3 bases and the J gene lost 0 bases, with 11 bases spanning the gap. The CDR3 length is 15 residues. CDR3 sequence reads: CASSIAQGANYGYTF. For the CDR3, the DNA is TGTGCCAGTAGTATTGCGCAGGGTGCTAACTATGGCTACACCTTC. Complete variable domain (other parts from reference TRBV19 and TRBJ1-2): DGGITQSPKYLFRKEGQNVTLSCEQNLNHDAMYWYRQDPGQGLRLIYYSQIVNDFQKGDIAEGYSVSREKKESFPLTVTSAQKNPTAFYLCASSIAQGANYGYTFGSGTRLTVV.

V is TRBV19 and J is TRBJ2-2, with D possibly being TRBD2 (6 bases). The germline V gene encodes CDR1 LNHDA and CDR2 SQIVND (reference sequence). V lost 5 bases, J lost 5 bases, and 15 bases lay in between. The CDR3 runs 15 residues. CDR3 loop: CASSLPGVETGELFF. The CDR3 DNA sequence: TGTGCCAGTAGTCTACCGGGAGTTGAAACCGGGGAGCTGTTTTTT.

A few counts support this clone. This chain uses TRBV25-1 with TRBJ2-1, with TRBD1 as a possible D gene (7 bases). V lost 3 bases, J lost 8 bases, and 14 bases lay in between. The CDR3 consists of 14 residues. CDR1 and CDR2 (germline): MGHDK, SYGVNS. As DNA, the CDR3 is TGTGCCAGCAGTGATCAGGGGGGAATAGATGAGCAGTTCTTC. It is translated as CASSDQGGIDEQFF.

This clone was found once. Here the CDR3 reads CASRRQGSVGELFF. In nucleotides, the CDR3 is TGTGCCAGTAGAAGACAGGGTTCGGTCGGGGAGCTGTTTTTT. The chain couples TRBV19 to TRBJ2-2; TRBD1 matches at 7 bases. V lost 6 bases to trimming and J lost 7 bases; unmatched junction nucleotides: 8. CDR3 size: 14 residues. Per the germline V gene, CDR1 is LNHDA and CDR2 is SQIVND (reference sequence).

CDR3 in DNA: TGTGCCAGCAGTTTGATACAGGGGGTCGATGGCTACACCTTC. Its translation: CASSLIQGVDGYTF. J is TRBJ1-2 and V is TRBV27; 8 nucleotides line up with TRBD1. CDR1 MNHEY and CDR2 SMNVEV come from the germline V gene (reference sequence). The CDR3 has 14 amino acids. The J segment lost 6 bases and the V segment lost 3 bases, leaving 6 bases of the junction unmatched.

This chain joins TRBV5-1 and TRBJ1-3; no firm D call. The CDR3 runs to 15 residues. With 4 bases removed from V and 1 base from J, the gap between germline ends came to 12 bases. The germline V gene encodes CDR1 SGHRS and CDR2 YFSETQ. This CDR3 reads CASSLHTGSGNTIYF. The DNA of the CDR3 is TGCGCCAGCAGCCTACACACGGGATCTGGAAACACCATATATTTT.

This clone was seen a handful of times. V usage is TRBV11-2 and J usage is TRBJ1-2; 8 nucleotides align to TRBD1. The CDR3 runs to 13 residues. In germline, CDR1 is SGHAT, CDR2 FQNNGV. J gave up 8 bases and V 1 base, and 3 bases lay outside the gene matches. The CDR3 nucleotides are TGTGCCAGCAGCTTAGGACAGGGGAGGGGCTACACCTTC. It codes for CASSLGQGRGYTF.

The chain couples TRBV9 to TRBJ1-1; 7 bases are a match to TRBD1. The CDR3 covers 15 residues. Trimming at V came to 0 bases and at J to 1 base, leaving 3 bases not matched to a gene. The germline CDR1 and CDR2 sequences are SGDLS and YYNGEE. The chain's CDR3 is CASSVGTGGNTEAFF. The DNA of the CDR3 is TGTGCCAGCAGCGTAGGGACAGGAGGGAACACTGAAGCTTTCTTT. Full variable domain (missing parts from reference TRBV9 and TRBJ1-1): DSGVTQTPKHLITATGQRVTLRCSPRSGDLSVYWYQQSLDQGLQFLIQYYNGEERAKGNILERFSAQQFPDLHSELNLSSLELGDSALYFCASSVGTGGNTEAFFGQGTRLTVV.

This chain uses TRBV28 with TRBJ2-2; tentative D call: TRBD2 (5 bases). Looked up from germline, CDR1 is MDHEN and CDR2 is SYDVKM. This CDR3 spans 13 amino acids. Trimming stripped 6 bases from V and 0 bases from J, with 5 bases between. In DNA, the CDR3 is TGTGCCAGCAGGGAGGCGAACACCGGGGAGCTGTTTTTT. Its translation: CASREANTGELFF.

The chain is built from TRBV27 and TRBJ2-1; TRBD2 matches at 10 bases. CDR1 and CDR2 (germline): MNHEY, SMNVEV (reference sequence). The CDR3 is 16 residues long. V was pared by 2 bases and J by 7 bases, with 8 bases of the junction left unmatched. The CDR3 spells CASSLRSASGSNEQFF. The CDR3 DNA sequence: TGTGCCAGCAGTTTAAGGTCGGCTAGCGGGAGTAATGAGCAGTTCTTC.

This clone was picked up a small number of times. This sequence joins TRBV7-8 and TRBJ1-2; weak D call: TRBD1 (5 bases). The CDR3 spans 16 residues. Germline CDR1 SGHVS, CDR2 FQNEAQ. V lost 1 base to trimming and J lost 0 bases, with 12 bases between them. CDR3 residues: CASSLVVGHTNYGYTF. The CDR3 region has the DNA TGTGCCAGCAGCTTAGTTGTCGGACACACTAACTATGGCTACACCTTC.

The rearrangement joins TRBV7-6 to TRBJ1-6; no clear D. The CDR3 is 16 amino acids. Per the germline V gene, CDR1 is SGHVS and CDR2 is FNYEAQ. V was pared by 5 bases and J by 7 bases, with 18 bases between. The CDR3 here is CASSQRANPFNSPLHF. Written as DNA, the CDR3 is TGTGCCAGCAGCCAACGAGCAAACCCCTTCAATTCACCCCTCCACTTT.

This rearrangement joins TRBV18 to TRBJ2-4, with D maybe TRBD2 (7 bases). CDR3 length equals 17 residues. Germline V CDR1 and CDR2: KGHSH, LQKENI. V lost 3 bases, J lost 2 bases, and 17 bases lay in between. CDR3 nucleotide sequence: TGTGCCAGCTCACCCCTAGGCGGGGGCTCAACCAAAAACATTCAGTACTTC. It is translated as CASSPLGGGSTKNIQYF.

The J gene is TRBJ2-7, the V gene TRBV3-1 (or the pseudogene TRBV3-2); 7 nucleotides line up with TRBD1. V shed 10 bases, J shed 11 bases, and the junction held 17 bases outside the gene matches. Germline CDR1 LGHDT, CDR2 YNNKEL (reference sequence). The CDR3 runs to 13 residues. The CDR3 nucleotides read TGTGCCATCCTTTTCCCAGGGGGTGGAAGAAAGTACGTC. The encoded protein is CAILFPGGGRKYV.

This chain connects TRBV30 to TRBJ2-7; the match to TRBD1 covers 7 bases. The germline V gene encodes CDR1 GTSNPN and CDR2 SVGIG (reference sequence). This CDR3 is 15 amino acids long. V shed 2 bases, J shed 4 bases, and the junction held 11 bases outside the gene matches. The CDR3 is CAWSQEPGQTYEQYF. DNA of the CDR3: TGTGCCTGGAGTCAGGAGCCGGGACAGACTTACGAGCAGTACTTC.

The CDR3 loop reads CATSRGLAGEDNEQFF. The DNA for the CDR3 is TGTGCCACCAGCAGAGGACTAGCGGGGGAAGACAATGAGCAGTTCTTC. The rearrangement joins TRBV15 to TRBJ2-1; TRBD2 matches at 12 bases. This CDR3 region has 16 residues. Germline V gives CDR1 LNHNV, CDR2 YYDKDF (reference sequence). Trimming took 1 base from V and 5 from J; bases not matched to a gene: 3.

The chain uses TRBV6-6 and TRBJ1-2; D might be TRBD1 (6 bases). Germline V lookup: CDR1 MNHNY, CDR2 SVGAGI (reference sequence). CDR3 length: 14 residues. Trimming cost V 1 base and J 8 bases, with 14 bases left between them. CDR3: CASSYFPGQEGYTF. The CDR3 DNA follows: TGTGCCAGCAGTTACTTCCCGGGACAAGAAGGCTACACCTTC.

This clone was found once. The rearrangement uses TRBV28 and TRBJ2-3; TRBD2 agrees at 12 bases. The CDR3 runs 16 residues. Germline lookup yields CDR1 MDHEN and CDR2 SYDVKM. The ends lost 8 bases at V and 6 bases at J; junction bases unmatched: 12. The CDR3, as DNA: TGTGCCAGCTCCGCGCCCGCTAGCGGGGGGGAGGATACGCAGTATTTT. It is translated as CASSAPASGGEDTQYF.

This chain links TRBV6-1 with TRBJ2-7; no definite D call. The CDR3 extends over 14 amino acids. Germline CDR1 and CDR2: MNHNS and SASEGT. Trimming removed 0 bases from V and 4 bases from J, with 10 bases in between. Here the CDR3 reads CASSEAYGVYEQYV. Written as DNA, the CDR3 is TGTGCCAGCAGTGAAGCTTACGGAGTTTACGAGCAGTACGTC.

CDR3 DNA sequence: TGTGCCAGCAGCCAAGTTTTCGGGAACACTGAAGCTTTCTTT. Amino acid sequence: CASSQVFGNTEAFF. The rearrangement joins TRBV4-2 to TRBJ1-1; no reliable D call. The CDR3 contains 14 residues. CDR1 and CDR2 from the germline V gene are LGHNA and YNFKEQ. The V gene lost 1 base and the J gene lost 1 base, with 7 bases spanning the gap.

As DNA, the CDR3 is TGTGCCAGCAGTTTGGGGGGTAAGGAGCAGTTCTTC. Protein sequence: CASSLGGKEQFF. V gene TRBV27 combines with J gene TRBJ2-1; a weak D match, TRBD2 (6 bases). The CDR3 is 12 residues long. The germline V and J ends were trimmed by 3 bases and 10 bases, with 10 bases remaining between them. The germline V gene encodes CDR1 MNHEY and CDR2 SMNVEV (reference sequence).

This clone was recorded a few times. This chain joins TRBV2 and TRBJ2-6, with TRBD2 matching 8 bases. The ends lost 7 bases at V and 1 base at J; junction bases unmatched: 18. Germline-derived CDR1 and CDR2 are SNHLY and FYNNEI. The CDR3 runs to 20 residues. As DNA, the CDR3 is TGTGCCAGCAAGGGCAGGGGCTGGACTAGCCTGGGTTCTGGGGCCAACGTCCTGACTTTC. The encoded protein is CASKGRGWTSLGSGANVLTF.

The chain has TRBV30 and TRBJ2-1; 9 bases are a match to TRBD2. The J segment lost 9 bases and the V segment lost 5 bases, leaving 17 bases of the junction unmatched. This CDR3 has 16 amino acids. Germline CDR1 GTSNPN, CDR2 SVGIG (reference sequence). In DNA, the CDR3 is TGTGCCTGGGCCTGGGACTATCGGCGGGAGGGCGGTGAGCAGTTCTTC. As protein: CAWAWDYRREGGEQFF.

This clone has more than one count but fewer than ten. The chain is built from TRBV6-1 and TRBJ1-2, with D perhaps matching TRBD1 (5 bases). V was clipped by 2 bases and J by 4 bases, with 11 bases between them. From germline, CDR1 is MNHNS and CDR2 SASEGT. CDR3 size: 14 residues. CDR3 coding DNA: TGTGCCAGCAGTGAACGCGGGGCGAGCTATGGCTACACCTTC. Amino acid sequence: CASSERGASYGYTF.

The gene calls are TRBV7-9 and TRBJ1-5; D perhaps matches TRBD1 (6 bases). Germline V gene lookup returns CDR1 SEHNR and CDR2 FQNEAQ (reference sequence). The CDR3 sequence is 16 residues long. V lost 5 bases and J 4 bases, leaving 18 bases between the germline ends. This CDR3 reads CASSAVGARGNQPQHF. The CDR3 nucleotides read TGTGCCAGCAGCGCAGTGGGGGCTAGAGGAAATCAGCCCCAGCATTTT.

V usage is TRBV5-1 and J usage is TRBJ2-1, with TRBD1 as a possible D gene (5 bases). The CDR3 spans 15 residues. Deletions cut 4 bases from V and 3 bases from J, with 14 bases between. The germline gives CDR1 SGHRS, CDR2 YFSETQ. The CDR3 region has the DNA TGCGCCAGCAGCGCGGACCACAGGAGCTACAATGAGCAGTTCTTC. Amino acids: CASSADHRSYNEQFF.

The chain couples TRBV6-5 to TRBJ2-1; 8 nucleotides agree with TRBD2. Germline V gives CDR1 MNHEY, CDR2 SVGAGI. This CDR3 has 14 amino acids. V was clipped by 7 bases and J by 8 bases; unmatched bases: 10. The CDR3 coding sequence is TGTGCCAGCACCCAAGCGGGAGTTGCGGATGAGCAGTTCTTC. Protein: CASTQAGVADEQFF.